The 15 T cell receptor beta chains below come from one sample, sequenced in a study of blood T cell repertoires in COVID-19. Libraries were prepared by immunoSEQ multiplex PCR; TCRdb keeps only in-frame clonotypes and omits some of them. The table includes 200,000 to 250,000 clones, 65% to 85% detected once. The sequenced material came from peripheral blood. The receptors were gathered from a woman aged 60-70 years with acute or convalescent COVID-19.

J is TRBJ1-1 and V is TRBV7-6; D not certain. Germline-derived CDR1 and CDR2 are SGHVS and FNYEAQ. V lost 2 bases to trimming and J lost 1 base, with 11 bases between them. This CDR3 has 15 residues. The chain's CDR3 is CASSLFRGWNTEAFF. CDR3 DNA sequence: TGTGCCAGCAGCTTATTTAGAGGATGGAACACTGAAGCTTTCTTT. Supplemented by reference TRBV7-6 and TRBJ1-1, the full variable domain reads GAGVSQSPRYKVTKRGQDVALRCDPISGHVSLYWYRQALGQGPEFLTYFNYEAQQDKSGLPNDRFSAERPEGSISTLTIQRTEQRDSAMYRCASSLFRGWNTEAFFGQGTRLTVV.

The chain links TRBV4-1 to TRBJ1-1, with a tentative D call TRBD1 (6 bases). This CDR3 is built from 15 residues. Germline V gene lookup returns CDR1 MGHRA and CDR2 YSYEKL. V was cut by 3 bases and J by 5 bases, with 16 bases left in between. In DNA form, the CDR3 reads TGCGCCAGCAGCCAGACAGGATTTAGTCTAACTGAAGCTTTCTTT. Residues: CASSQTGFSLTEAFF.

This clone showed up just once. The chain carries TRBV28 and TRBJ1-2, with TRBD1 as a possible D gene (6 bases). V dropped 6 bases and J dropped 4 bases, with 9 bases sitting between them. This CDR3 is 12 amino acids long. Germline CDR1 is MDHEN and CDR2 is SYDVKM. CDR3 residues: CASRDSPYGYTF. CDR3 bases: TGTGCCAGCAGGGACAGTCCCTATGGCTACACCTTC.

The chain links TRBV7-2 to TRBJ2-1, with D unresolved. The CDR3 is 13 residues long. CDR1 is SGHTA, CDR2 FQGNSA, per germline. Trimming stripped 2 bases from V and 9 bases from J, with 11 bases between. The chain's CDR3 is CASSLWSETEQFF. The DNA of the CDR3 is TGTGCCAGCAGCTTATGGTCGGAGACTGAGCAGTTCTTC.

The CDR3 sequence is CAAGLIGKAFF. As DNA, the CDR3 is TGTGCGGCCGGACTGATAGGGAAAGCTTTCTTT. The gene calls are TRBV30 and TRBJ1-1; D is ambiguous. CDR3 length: 11 residues. The germline V gene encodes CDR1 GTSNPN and CDR2 SVGIG (reference sequence).

The sample holds one count of this clone. The chain uses TRBV19 and TRBJ1-2; 10 bases fit TRBD1. With 3 bases clipped from V and 5 bases from J, the junction kept 9 bases outside the gene matches. In germline, CDR1 is LNHDA, CDR2 SQIVND (reference sequence). The CDR3 contains 16 residues. CDR3 DNA sequence: TGTGCCAGTAGTATCCCTGGGACAGGGGCCACTTATGGCTACACCTTC. It codes for CASSIPGTGATYGYTF. The full variable domain, in which reference TRBV19 and TRBJ1-2 provide the parts outside the CDR3, is DGGITQSPKYLFRKEGQNVTLSCEQNLNHDAMYWYRQDPGQGLRLIYYSQIVNDFQKGDIAEGYSVSREKKESFPLTVTSAQKNPTAFYLCASSIPGTGATYGYTFGSGTRLTVV.

V usage is TRBV6-5 and J usage is TRBJ2-7, with 9 bases fitting TRBD2. The CDR3 covers 14 residues. Losses at the gene ends were 7 bases for V and 1 base for J; bases not matched to a gene: 5. CDR1 and CDR2 from the germline V gene are MNHEY and SVGAGI. The CDR3: CASTSTSGSYEQYF. The CDR3 nucleotides read TGTGCCAGCACCTCGACTAGCGGTTCCTACGAGCAGTACTTC.

This clone turned up a few times. The CDR3 is CASSPRQAWSGNEKLFF. DNA for the CDR3: TGTGCCAGCAGCCCTAGACAGGCCTGGTCGGGTAATGAAAAACTGTTTTTT. The V call is TRBV11-3, the J call TRBJ1-4; a possible D gene is TRBD1 (6 bases). The germline gives CDR1 SGHNT, CDR2 YENEEA. The length of the CDR3 is 17 residues. The V end lost 5 bases, the J end lost 4 bases, and 20 bases lay between the germline ends.

This clone appeared a few times. CDR3 nucleotide sequence: TGTGCCAGCAGTCCCCAACGGTCCCGGGAAGCTTTCTTT. Encoded protein: CASSPQRSREAFF. The chain joins TRBV6-5 to TRBJ1-1; D gene uncertain. Between the trimmed V and J ends, which lost 5 bases and 8 bases, there was a span of 15 bases. This CDR3 has 13 residues. Germline V gives CDR1 MNHEY, CDR2 SVGAGI.

The chain carries TRBV29-1 and TRBJ2-1, with TRBD2 matching over 10 bases. This CDR3 is 13 amino acids long. Germline values: CDR1 SQVTM, CDR2 ANQGSEA. The V segment lost 2 bases and the J segment 15 bases; nucleotides outside the gene matches: 10. The CDR3 here is CSVETLAGAPGFF. The CDR3 DNA reads as TGCAGCGTTGAAACTCTAGCGGGGGCCCCCGGGTTCTTC.

The gene calls are TRBV28 and TRBJ2-1; 9 positions match TRBD2. Unmatched junction bases numbered 13, after V lost 3 bases and J lost 13 bases. This CDR3 spans 15 amino acids. CDR1 is MDHEN and CDR2 is SYDVKM in the germline V gene. The CDR3 sequence is CASSFAGGLLPSQFF. The CDR3 DNA reads TGTGCCAGCAGTTTCGCGGGGGGGCTTCTTCCCAGTCAGTTCTTC.

This chain connects TRBV12-3 or TRBV12-4 to TRBJ1-1, with a possible D match to TRBD1 (5 bases). The CDR3 contains 13 residues. V lost 6 bases, J lost 6 bases, and 14 bases lay in between. The CDR3 loop is CASRSTGGAEAFF. The CDR3 nucleotides read TGTGCCAGCAGGTCCACAGGAGGGGCTGAAGCTTTCTTT.

This chain connects TRBV5-6 to TRBJ2-1; 12 bases map to TRBD2. CDR1 SGHDT and CDR2 YYEEEE come from the germline V gene. This CDR3 has 16 amino acids. J gave up 5 bases and V 0 bases, and 3 bases lay outside the gene matches. DNA for the CDR3: TGTGCCAGCAGCTTGGGGCTAGCGGGGGGGCACAATGAGCAGTTCTTC. Translating gives CASSLGLAGGHNEQFF.

The J gene is TRBJ2-7, the V gene TRBV5-4; 9 bases are a match to TRBD2. V gave up 4 bases and J gave up 6 bases; unmatched junction bases: 8. CDR3 length: 14 amino acids. The germline V gene encodes CDR1 SGHNT and CDR2 YYREEE (reference sequence). In DNA, the CDR3 is TGTGCCAGCAGCCCTTCAGCGGGGGGCTCCGAGCAGTACTTC. This sequence encodes CASSPSAGGSEQYF. Together with reference TRBV5-4 and TRBJ2-7, the CDR3 gives the full variable domain: ETGVTQSPTHLIKTRGQQVTLRCSSQSGHNTVSWYQQALGQGPQFIFQYYREEENGRGNFPPRFSGLQFPNYSSELNVNALELDDSALYLCASSPSAGGSEQYFGPGTRLTVT.

The chain employs TRBV7-6 and TRBJ2-1; 14 bases are shared with TRBD2. Per the germline V gene, CDR1 is SGHVS and CDR2 is FNYEAQ. The CDR3 runs to 20 residues. V dropped 0 bases and J dropped 0; count of bases not matched to a gene: 7. The chain's CDR3 is CASSLARGTSGSYSYNEQFF. The CDR3 bases are TGTGCCAGCAGCTTAGCGCGGGGGACTAGCGGGAGCTACTCCTACAATGAGCAGTTCTTC.